This record looks at one TCR beta chain sequence and its context. Its antigen is undetermined. Germline V gene sequence: CDR1 SGHRS, CDR2 YFSETQ. V dropped 4 bases and J dropped 0 bases, with 8 bases sitting between them. The CDR3 runs to 15 residues. The data stem from a study of T cell responses to AZD1222 COVID-19 vaccine. About the study: Second-dose recipients at about 4 or about 12 weeks were treated as one pooled group. Whole-study results and caveats: With two AZD1222 doses given, Spike-specific TCR breadth and depth both rose.

Sequenced by immunoSEQ multiplex PCR; TCRdb stores in-frame clones only, minus some. The sample gives some 150,000 clones, about 91% of which show up once; less than 15% is in the top ten. This chain joins TRBV5-1 and TRBJ2-6; no reliable D call. This specimen was peripheral blood, taken on day 0 of AZD1222 vaccination. This receptor was taken from an adult in good health. CDR3 in amino acids: CASSADFSGANVLTF. The DNA of the CDR3 is TGCGCCAGCAGCGCCGACTTCTCTGGGGCCAACGTCCTGACTTTC.